Given below is one TCR beta chain in context. The data were taken from a study of blood T cell repertoires in COVID-19. TCRdb's table, derived via immunoSEQ multiplex PCR, lists solely in-frame clones and lacks some. Of 310,000 or so clones in the sample, roughly 86% were seen once. The V gene end was trimmed by 0 bases and the J gene end by 2 bases; junction bases not matched to a gene: 9. The CDR3 spans 17 residues. The V gene's germline CDR1 is LNHNV and CDR2 YYDKDF (reference sequence). This clonotype was sampled from a woman between 25 and 40 years old with COVID-19, enrolled during active disease. V and J are TRBV15 and TRBJ2-5; 7 bases are a match to TRBD2. What was sequenced was peripheral blood. DNA of the CDR3: TGTGCCACCAGCAGAGATGGGGGAGGGCCATTACAAGAGACCCAGTACTTC. Residues: CATSRDGGGPLQETQYF.